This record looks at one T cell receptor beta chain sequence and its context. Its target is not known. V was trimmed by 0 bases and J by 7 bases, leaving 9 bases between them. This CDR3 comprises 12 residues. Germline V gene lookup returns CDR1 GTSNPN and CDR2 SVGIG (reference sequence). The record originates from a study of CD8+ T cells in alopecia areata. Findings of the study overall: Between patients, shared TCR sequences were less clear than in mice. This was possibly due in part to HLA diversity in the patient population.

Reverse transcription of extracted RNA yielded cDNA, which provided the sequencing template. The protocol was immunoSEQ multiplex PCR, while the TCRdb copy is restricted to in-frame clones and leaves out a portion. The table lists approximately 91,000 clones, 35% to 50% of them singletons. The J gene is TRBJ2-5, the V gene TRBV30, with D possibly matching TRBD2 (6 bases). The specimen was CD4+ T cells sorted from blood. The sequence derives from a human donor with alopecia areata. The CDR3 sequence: CAWSVLGGTQYF. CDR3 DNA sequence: TGTGCCTGGAGTGTACTGGGGGGGACCCAGTACTTC.